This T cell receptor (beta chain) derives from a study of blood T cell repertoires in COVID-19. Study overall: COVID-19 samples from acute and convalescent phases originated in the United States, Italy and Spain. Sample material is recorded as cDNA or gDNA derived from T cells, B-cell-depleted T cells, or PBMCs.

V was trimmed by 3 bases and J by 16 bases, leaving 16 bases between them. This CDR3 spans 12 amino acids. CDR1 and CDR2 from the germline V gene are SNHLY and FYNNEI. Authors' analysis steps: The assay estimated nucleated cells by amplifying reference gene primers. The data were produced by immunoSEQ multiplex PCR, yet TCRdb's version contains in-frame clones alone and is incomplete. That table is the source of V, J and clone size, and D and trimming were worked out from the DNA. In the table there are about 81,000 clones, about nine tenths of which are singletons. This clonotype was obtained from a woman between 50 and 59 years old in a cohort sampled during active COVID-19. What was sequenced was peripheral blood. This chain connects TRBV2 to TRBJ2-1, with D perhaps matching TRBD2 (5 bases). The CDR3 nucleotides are TGTGCCAGCAGTGATAGCTTCGGGAAAGTTTTCTTC. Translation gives CASSDSFGKVFF.